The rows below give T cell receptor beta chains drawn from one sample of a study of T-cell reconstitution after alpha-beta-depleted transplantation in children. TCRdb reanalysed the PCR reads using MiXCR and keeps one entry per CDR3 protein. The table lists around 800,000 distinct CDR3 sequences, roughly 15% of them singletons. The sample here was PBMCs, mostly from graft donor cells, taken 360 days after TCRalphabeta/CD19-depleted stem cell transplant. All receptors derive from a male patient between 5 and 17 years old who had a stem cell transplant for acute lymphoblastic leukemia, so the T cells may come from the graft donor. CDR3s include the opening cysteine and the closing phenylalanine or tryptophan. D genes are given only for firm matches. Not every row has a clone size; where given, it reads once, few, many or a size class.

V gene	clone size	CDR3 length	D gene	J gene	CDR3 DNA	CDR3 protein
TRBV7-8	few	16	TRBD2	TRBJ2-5	TGTGCCAGCAGCTTAGTATGGGGGGGAACGAAGGTGACCCAGTACTTC	CASSLVWGGTKVTQYF
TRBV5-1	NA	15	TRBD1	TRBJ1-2	TGCGCCAGCAGCCCAACCGGGACAGATTACTATGGCTACACCTTC	CASSPTGTDYYGYTF
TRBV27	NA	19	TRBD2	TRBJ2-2	TGTGCCAGCAGTTTATTCTCACCGCCGGTAGCGGGAGACACCGGGGAGCTGTTTTTT	CASSLFSPPVAGDTGELFF
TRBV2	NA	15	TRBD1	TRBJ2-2	TGTGCCAGCAGTATAAACAGGGGGCTAACCGGGGAGCTGTTTTTT	CASSINRGLTGELFF
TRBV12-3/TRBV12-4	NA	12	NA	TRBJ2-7	TGTGCCAGCAGTTTAGCCCAGGCGGGGTTGTACTTC	CASSLAQAGLYF
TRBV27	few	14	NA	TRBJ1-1	TGTGCCAGCAGCGCCGACAGAATAAACACTGAAGCTTTCTTT	CASSADRINTEAFF
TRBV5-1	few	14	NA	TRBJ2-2	TGCGCCAGCAGCTTGTCGGTGGCCACCGGGGAGCTGTTTTTT	CASSLSVATGELFF
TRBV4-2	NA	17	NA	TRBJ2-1	TGTGCCAGCAGCCAAGAAGAGGGCGGGGCGCACCCCAATGAGCAGTTCTTC	CASSQEEGGAHPNEQFF
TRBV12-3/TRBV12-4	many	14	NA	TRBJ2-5	TGTGCCAGCAGTTTATATGGGGGCCGAGAGACCCAGTACTTC	CASSLYGGRETQYF
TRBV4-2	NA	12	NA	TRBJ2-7	TGTGCCAGCAGCCAAATAGGTTTGGAGCAGTACTTC	CASSQIGLEQYF
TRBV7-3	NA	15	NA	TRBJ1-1	TGTGCCAGCAGCGGAAACGCCAGCCCTAGGACTGAAGCTTTCTTT	CASSGNASPRTEAFF
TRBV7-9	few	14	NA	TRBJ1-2	TGTGCCAGCAGCTCCCGTGGAGGGGGCTATGGCTACACCTTC	CASSSRGGGYGYTF
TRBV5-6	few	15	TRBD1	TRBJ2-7	TGTGCCAGCAGCTGGAGACAGGGGCTTTCCTACGAGCAGTACTTC	CASSWRQGLSYEQYF
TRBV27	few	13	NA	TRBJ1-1	TGTGCCAGCAGTTTATTCGCCAGGACTGAAGCTTTCTTT	CASSLFARTEAFF
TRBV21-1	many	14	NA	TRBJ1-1	TGTGCCGGAGCACACAGGGAGGAGAACACTGAAGCTTTCTTT	CAGAHREENTEAFF
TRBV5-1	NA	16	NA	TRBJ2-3	TGCGCCAGCAGCTTTTCGCCAGGGGTTACCACAGATACGCAGTATTTT	CASSFSPGVTTDTQYF
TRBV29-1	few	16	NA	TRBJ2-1	TGCAGCGCCGCAGACCCCACCTTAAGCTCCTACAATGAGCAGTTCTTC	CSAADPTLSSYNEQFF
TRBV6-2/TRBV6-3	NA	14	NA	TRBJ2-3	TGTGCCAGCAGTTCGACTCTTCCCCCGGATACGCAGTATTTT	CASSSTLPPDTQYF
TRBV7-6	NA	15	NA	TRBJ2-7	TGTGCCAGCAGCTTAGGAGAGCCAGTAACCTACGAGCAGTACTTC	CASSLGEPVTYEQYF
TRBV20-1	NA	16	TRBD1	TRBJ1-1	TGCAGTGCTAGAGATCCGGGACAGGACATGAACACTGAAGCTTTCTTT	CSARDPGQDMNTEAFF
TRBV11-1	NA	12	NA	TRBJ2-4	TGTGCCAGCAGCTCACGATTAAACATTCAGTACTTC	CASSSRLNIQYF
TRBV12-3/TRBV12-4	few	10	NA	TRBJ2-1	TGTGCCAGCAGTAACCATGAGCAGTTCTTC	CASSNHEQFF
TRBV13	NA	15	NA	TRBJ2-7	TGTGCCAGCAGCTTAGAGTTGGATAGCTCCTACGAGCAGTACTTC	CASSLELDSSYEQYF
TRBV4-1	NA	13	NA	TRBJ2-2	TGCGCCAGCAGCCCCTGGAACACCGGGGAGCTGTTTTTT	CASSPWNTGELFF
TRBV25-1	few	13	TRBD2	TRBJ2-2	TGTGCCACCACTCTCAGCGGGAGTGGGCAGCTGTTTTTT	CATTLSGSGQLFF
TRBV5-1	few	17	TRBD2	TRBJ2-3	TGCGCCAGCAGCACATTAGCGGGAGCCCGTAGCACAGATACGCAGTATTTT	CASSTLAGARSTDTQYF
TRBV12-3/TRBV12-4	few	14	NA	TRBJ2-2	TGTGCCAGTCTCGGCGGAGTGAGTGGAGGGGAGCTGTTTTTT	CASLGGVSGGELFF
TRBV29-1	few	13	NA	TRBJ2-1	TGCAGCGTTGAGGCAGACATTTACAATGAGCAGTTCTTC	CSVEADIYNEQFF
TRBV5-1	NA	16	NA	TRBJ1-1	TGCGCCAGCAGCTTTTCATCAGGGGATCAAAACACTGAAGCTTTCTTT	CASSFSSGDQNTEAFF
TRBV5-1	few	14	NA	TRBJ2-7	TGCGCCAGCAGCTTGTTCTCCGAGGGCTACGAGCAGTACTTC	CASSLFSEGYEQYF
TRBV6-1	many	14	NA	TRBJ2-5	TGTGCCAGCATAGGGGGAGATAATTCGGAGACCCAGTACTTC	CASIGGDNSETQYF
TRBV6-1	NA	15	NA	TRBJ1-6	TGTGCCAGCAGAAGGACCGCCGCTGGAAATTCACCCCTCCACTTT	CASRRTAAGNSPLHF
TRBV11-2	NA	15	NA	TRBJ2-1	TGTGCCAGCAGCTTAGATCCACGCATGGGAAATGAGCAGTTCTTC	CASSLDPRMGNEQFF
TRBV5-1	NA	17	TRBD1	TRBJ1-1	TGCGCCAGCAGCTTGTTTGCAGGGGGTGTTCAGAACACTGAAGCTTTCTTT	CASSLFAGGVQNTEAFF
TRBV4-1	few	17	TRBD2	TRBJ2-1	TGCGCCAGCAGCCCCATGGGACTAGCGGGAGTAGAGAGTGAGCAGTTCTTC	CASSPMGLAGVESEQFF
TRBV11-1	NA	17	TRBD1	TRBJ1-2	TGTGCCAGCAGCTTAGGGGCGACGACAGGGGCTCATGATGGCTACACCTTC	CASSLGATTGAHDGYTF
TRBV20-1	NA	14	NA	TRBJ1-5	TGCAGTGCCCGCGGGACCCTCATGAATCAGCCCCAGCATTTT	CSARGTLMNQPQHF
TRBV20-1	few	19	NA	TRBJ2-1	TGCAGTGCTAGAGTCGCGGGTGGGGCGGAGGGTTTCCCCTACAATGAGCAGTTCTTC	CSARVAGGAEGFPYNEQFF
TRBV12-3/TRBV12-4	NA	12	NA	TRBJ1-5	TGTGCCAGCAGTCCGAAAAATCAGCCCCAGCATTTT	CASSPKNQPQHF
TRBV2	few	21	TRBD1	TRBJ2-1	TGTGCCAGCAGTGAAGCGCTGTTGAGTGGGGCGTGGGACAGAGTCTACAATGAGCAGTTCTTC	CASSEALLSGAWDRVYNEQFF
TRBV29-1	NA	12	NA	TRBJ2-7	TGCAGCGTGGTGGCAGGGAAGGGCGAGCAGTACTTC	CSVVAGKGEQYF
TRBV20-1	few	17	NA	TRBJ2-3	TGCAGTGCTAGAGACCCCCGGGGCGGACCTAGCACAGATACGCAGTATTTT	CSARDPRGGPSTDTQYF
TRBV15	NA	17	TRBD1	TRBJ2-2	TGTGCCACCAGCAGAGAATGGGACAGGGTATACGCCGGGGAGCTGTTTTTT	CATSREWDRVYAGELFF
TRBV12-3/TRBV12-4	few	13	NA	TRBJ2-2	TGTGCCAGCAGTCCCTATGGCACCGGGGAGCTGTTTTTT	CASSPYGTGELFF